The 19 T cell receptor beta chains presented below share a single source sample, sequenced in a study of human T cells and chemical hapten exposure. TCRdb recomputed calls from the RACE reads with MiXCR, one row per CDR3 protein. The repertoire consists of under 450,000 distinct CDR3 sequences, with nearly 5% occurring once and the leading ten covering approximately 2.1%. Described time point: patch test 1, 2 weeks after DPC sensitization. Specified treatment: therapeutic diphenylcyclopropenone sensitization with weekly scalp DPC. The sample consisted of whole blood, taken in connection with sensitization to the hapten diphenylcyclopropenone (DPC). These receptors came from a woman aged 50 to 60 with alopecia areata. Some clones in this sample may be carry-over from other donors' samples.

V usage is TRBV20-1 and J usage is TRBJ1-4; no firm D call. Germline values: CDR1 DFQATT, CDR2 SNEGSKA (reference sequence). The CDR3 sequence is 13 residues long. With 5 bases removed from V and 2 bases from J, the gap between germline ends came to 9 bases. The CDR3 region is CSASGFTNEKLFF. Written as DNA, the CDR3 is TGCAGTGCTTCGGGATTTACTAATGAAAAACTGTTTTTT.

DNA for the CDR3: TGTGCCAGCAGGGCCGACCACGAGCAGTACTTC. Protein sequence: CASRADHEQYF. The chain links TRBV2 to TRBJ2-7, with no clear D. Germline V CDR1 and CDR2: SNHLY, FYNNEI. Deletions cut 6 bases from V and 5 bases from J, with 8 bases between. The CDR3 loop spans 11 amino acids.

This clonotype was observed many times. This chain links TRBV7-9 with TRBJ1-2; D gene unclear. Germline lookup yields CDR1 SEHNR and CDR2 FQNEAQ (reference sequence). Trimming stripped 5 bases from V and 1 base from J, with 8 bases between. This CDR3 is 13 amino acids long. The DNA for the CDR3 is TGTGCCAGCAGCGTACAGATTAACTATGGCTACACCTTC. This encodes CASSVQINYGYTF. The full variable domain, in which reference TRBV7-9 and TRBJ1-2 provide the parts outside the CDR3, is DTGVSQNPRHKITKRGQNVTFRCDPISEHNRLYWYRQTLGQGPEFLTYFQNEAQLEKSRLLSDRFSAERPKGSFSTLEIQRTEQGDSAMYLCASSVQINYGYTFGSGTRLTVV.

This clonotype was seen ten or more times. The V call is TRBV5-1, the J call TRBJ2-7, with 9 bases that match TRBD1. Trimming at V came to 4 bases and at J to 6 bases, leaving 5 bases not matched to a gene. The CDR3 has 13 residues. CDR1 is SGHRS and CDR2 is YFSETQ in the germline V gene. The DNA for the CDR3 is TGCGCCAGCAGCCACATGGGACAGGGCGAGCAGTACTTC. This translates into CASSHMGQGEQYF.

This clonotype has ten or more counts. The chain has TRBV11-2 and TRBJ2-2; D not certain. This CDR3 spans 14 amino acids. Germline V CDR1 and CDR2: SGHAT, FQNNGV. Trimming took off 5 bases at V and 6 bases at J, with 13 bases between the two ends. CDR3 residues: CASSIQLVSGELFF. Written as DNA, the CDR3 is TGTGCCAGCAGCATACAGCTAGTCTCCGGGGAGCTGTTTTTT.

This clonotype was seen repeatedly, ten times or more. The V call is TRBV5-1, the J call TRBJ1-1; D unresolved. With 5 bases removed from V and 0 bases from J, the gap between germline ends came to 20 bases. This CDR3 is built from 17 residues. Germline assignment: CDR1 SGHRS and CDR2 YFSETQ. CDR3 bases: TGCGCCAGCAGATTAGGGCAAGGATTCCAAGTGAACACTGAAGCTTTCTTT. Its protein is CASRLGQGFQVNTEAFF.

The table lists this clonotype with a few counts. The CDR3 loop is CASTGFPSLGYTF. CDR3 bases: TGTGCCAGCACAGGGTTCCCCTCTTTAGGCTACACCTTC. The V and J genes are TRBV27 and TRBJ1-2; maybe TRBD1 (5 bases). Trimming stripped 7 bases from V and 8 bases from J, with 17 bases between. The CDR3 extends over 13 amino acids. CDR1 is MNHEY, CDR2 SMNVEV, per germline (reference sequence).

The chain carries TRBV14 and TRBJ1-2, with 7 bases matching TRBD1. Germline values: CDR1 SGHDN, CDR2 FVKESK. The CDR3 contains 15 residues. V shed 3 bases and J 0 bases; nucleotides not matched to a gene: 4. As DNA, the CDR3 is TGTGCCAGCAGCCATGTGGGACAGACTAACTATGGCTACACCTTC. It translates to CASSHVGQTNYGYTF. The entire variable domain, with the rest obtained from reference TRBV14 and TRBJ1-2, is as follows: EAGVTQFPSHSVIEKGQTVTLRCDPISGHDNLYWYRRVMGKEIKFLLHFVKESKQDESGMPNNRFLAERTGGTYSTLKVQPAELEDSGVYFCASSHVGQTNYGYTFGSGTRLTVV.

This clonotype was counted ten times or more. The chain employs TRBV6-5 and TRBJ1-2, with 7 bases identical to TRBD1. CDR3 length: 15 residues. Trimming cost V 4 bases and J 2 bases; bases outside gene matches: 7. The V gene's germline CDR1 is MNHEY and CDR2 SVGAGI. This CDR3 is CASSSQPGQNYGYTF. The DNA of the CDR3 is TGTGCCAGCAGTTCCCAACCGGGACAGAACTATGGCTACACCTTC.

This clonotype came up a few times. This rearrangement joins TRBV14 to TRBJ2-3; D possibly matches TRBD1 or TRBD2 (5 bases each). CDR3 length equals 15 residues. CDR1 and CDR2 (germline): SGHDN, FVKESK. The V gene lost 6 bases and the J gene lost 3 bases, with 16 bases spanning the gap. Written as DNA, the CDR3 is TGTGCCAGCAGGGGACGGTCCGCGAGGACAGATACGCAGTATTTT. It codes for CASRGRSARTDTQYF.

This clonotype was seen more than once but under ten times. This sequence joins TRBV5-6 and TRBJ1-2; no reliable D call. The germline CDR1 and CDR2 sequences are SGHDT and YYEEEE. With 7 bases removed from V and 4 bases from J, the gap between germline ends came to 17 bases. The length of the CDR3 is 14 residues. CDR3 residues: CASAGTVSVYGYTF. The CDR3 nucleotides are TGTGCCAGCGCGGGAACGGTCTCCGTCTATGGCTACACCTTC. Combining the CDR3 with reference TRBV5-6 and TRBJ1-2 gives the whole variable domain DAGVTQSPTHLIKTRGQQVTLRCSPKSGHDTVSWYQQALGQGPQFIFQYYEEEERQRGNFPDRFSGHQFPNYSSELNVNALLLGDSALYLCASAGTVSVYGYTFGSGTRLTVV.

The sample holds many counts of this clonotype. V gene TRBV6-2 or TRBV6-3 combines with J gene TRBJ2-7, with 7 bases identical to TRBD2. This CDR3 is built from 14 residues. J gave up 6 bases and V 2 bases, and 7 bases lay outside the gene matches. The germline gives CDR1 MNHEY, CDR2 SVGEGT. In nucleotides, the CDR3 is TGTGCCAGCAGTTACAACGGGAGGAGATCCGAGCAGTACTTC. Protein product: CASSYNGRRSEQYF.

This clonotype has a handful of counts. V and J are TRBV28 and TRBJ1-5; D is uncertain. Germline-derived CDR1 and CDR2 are MDHEN and SYDVKM. Trimming stripped 3 bases from V and 9 bases from J, with 12 bases between. This CDR3 is 13 amino acids long. In nucleotides, the CDR3 is TGTGCCAGCAGTTTGGGCGGAGTATCGCCCCAGCATTTT. As protein: CASSLGGVSPQHF.

V usage is TRBV14 and J usage is TRBJ2-7, with 11 positions matching TRBD2. The germline V gene has CDR1 SGHDN and CDR2 FVKESK. The V and J ends lost 3 bases and 2 bases, in that order; junction bases with no gene match: 3. CDR3 size: 15 residues. This CDR3 is CASSHLAGGAYEQYF. CDR3 DNA sequence: TGTGCCAGCAGCCACTTAGCGGGAGGGGCCTACGAGCAGTACTTC. Full variable domain (remainder filled in from reference TRBV14 and TRBJ2-7): EAGVTQFPSHSVIEKGQTVTLRCDPISGHDNLYWYRRVMGKEIKFLLHFVKESKQDESGMPNNRFLAERTGGTYSTLKVQPAELEDSGVYFCASSHLAGGAYEQYFGPGTRLTVT.

This clonotype was counted at least ten times. The chain links TRBV4-3 to TRBJ2-7; D call uncertain. CDR3 length: 14 amino acids. The germline V gene has CDR1 LGHNA and CDR2 YSLEER. V gave up 0 bases and J gave up 0 bases, with 6 bases separating them. The CDR3 reads CASSQEYSSYEQYF. DNA for the CDR3: TGCGCCAGCAGCCAAGAATACAGCTCCTACGAGCAGTACTTC.

This clonotype was seen repeatedly, ten times or more. The chain combines TRBV11-2 with TRBJ2-1; D tentatively fits TRBD1 or TRBD2 (5 bases each). The CDR3 sequence is 13 residues long. The germline V gene has CDR1 SGHAT and CDR2 FQNNGV. Trimming left V 0 bases short and J 9 bases short, with 9 bases between. The CDR3 spells CASSLEFGGEQFF. In DNA, the CDR3 is TGTGCCAGCAGCTTAGAGTTTGGGGGTGAGCAGTTCTTC.

This clonotype was seen only a few times. The V gene is TRBV5-1, the J gene TRBJ1-4, with TRBD1 matching over 8 bases. From germline, CDR1 is SGHRS and CDR2 YFSETQ. V gave up 4 bases and J gave up 11 bases; unmatched junction bases: 7. The length of the CDR3 is 13 residues. The CDR3 DNA reads as TGCGCCAGCAGCCCGTTGGACAGGGAGAAACTGTTTTTT. Amino acids: CASSPLDREKLFF.

Only a few counts were recorded for this clonotype. The gene calls are TRBV7-2 and TRBJ2-1, with D perhaps TRBD1 or TRBD2 (5 bases each). This CDR3 comprises 16 residues. With 1 base removed from V and 4 bases from J, the gap between germline ends came to 14 bases. Germline CDR1 reads SGHTA; CDR2 reads FQGNSA. CDR3 in DNA: TGTGCCAGCAGCTTAGAGGGGCGCTGGACTTACAATGAGCAGTTCTTC. It is translated as CASSLEGRWTYNEQFF. The full variable domain, in which reference TRBV7-2 and TRBJ2-1 provide the parts outside the CDR3, is GAGVSQSPSNKVTEKGKDVELRCDPISGHTALYWYRQSLGQGLEFLIYFQGNSAPDKSGLPSDRFSAERTGGSVSTLTIQRTQQEDSAVYLCASSLEGRWTYNEQFFGPGTRLTVL.

This clonotype has at least ten counts. The chain joins TRBV12-3 or TRBV12-4 to TRBJ2-3; TRBD1 is a possible D gene (6 bases). There are 15 residues in the CDR3. V was trimmed by 2 bases and J by 6 bases, leaving 15 bases between them. CDR3 bases: TGTGCCAGCAGTTTAACAGGGTACCCCTCCGATACGCAGTATTTT. Protein product: CASSLTGYPSDTQYF.